The clone carrying this TCR beta chain has only a few counts. Its antigen remains unknown. TCR beta CDR3 sequences were amplified from RNA transcripts. The study used the HTBI primer set for a first-round RT-PCR of the TCR CDR3. MiXCR, applied by TCRdb to the multiplex PCR reads, yields one record per CDR3 protein. The data hold about 580,000 distinct CDR3 sequences, with roughly 50% observed a single time. Absence of ophthalmopathy progression within 18 months defined stable Graves' hyperthyroidism. The hyperthyroidism patients had all been newly diagnosed, and their disease duration was under 2 months. Their ages ranged from 18 to 65 years. Diagnostic decisions used clinical symptoms, serum thyroxine and TRAb, thyroid ultrasound and orbital computed tomography. This entry is derived from a study of T cells in Graves' hyperthyroidism and ophthalmopathy. Overall study results and limits: Blood samples included most of the expanded thyroid clonotypes exceeding 0.001.

The receptor's source is a woman under 30 with Graves' hyperthyroidism. The sample was peripheral blood or thyroid tissue (not recorded which).

CDR3 loop: CSATPKRGYTDTQYF. In DNA form, the CDR3 reads TGCAGTGCTACCCCAAAGCGGGGGTACACAGATACGCAGTATTTT. The chain uses TRBV20-1 and TRBJ2-3; 8 nucleotides match TRBD2. There are 15 residues in the CDR3. V trimming: 4 bases; J trimming: 2 bases; junction bases outside the gene matches: 8. The germline gives CDR1 DFQATT, CDR2 SNEGSKA (reference sequence).